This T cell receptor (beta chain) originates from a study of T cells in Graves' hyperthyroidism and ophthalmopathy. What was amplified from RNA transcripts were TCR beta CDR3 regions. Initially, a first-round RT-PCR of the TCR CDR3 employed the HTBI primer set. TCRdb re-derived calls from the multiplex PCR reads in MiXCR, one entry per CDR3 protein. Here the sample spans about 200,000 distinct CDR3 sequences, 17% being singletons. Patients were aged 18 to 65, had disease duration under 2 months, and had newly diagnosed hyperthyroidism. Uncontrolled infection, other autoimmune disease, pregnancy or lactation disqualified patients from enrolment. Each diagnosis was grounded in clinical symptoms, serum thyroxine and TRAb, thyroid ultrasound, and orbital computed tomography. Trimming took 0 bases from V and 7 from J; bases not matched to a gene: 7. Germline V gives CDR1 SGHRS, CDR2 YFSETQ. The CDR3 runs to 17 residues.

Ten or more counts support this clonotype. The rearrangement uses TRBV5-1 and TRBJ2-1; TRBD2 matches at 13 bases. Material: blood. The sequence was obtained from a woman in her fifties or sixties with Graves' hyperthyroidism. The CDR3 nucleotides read TGCGCCAGCAGCTTGGGGACTAGCGGGAGTCGTAAGAATGAGCAGTTCTTC. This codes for CASSLGTSGSRKNEQFF. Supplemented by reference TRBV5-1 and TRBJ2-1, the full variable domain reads KAGVTQTPRYLIKTRGQQVTLSCSPISGHRSVSWYQQTPGQGLQFLFEYFSETQRNKGNFPGRFSGRQFSNSRSEMNVSTLELGDSALYLCASSLGTSGSRKNEQFFGPGTRLTVL.